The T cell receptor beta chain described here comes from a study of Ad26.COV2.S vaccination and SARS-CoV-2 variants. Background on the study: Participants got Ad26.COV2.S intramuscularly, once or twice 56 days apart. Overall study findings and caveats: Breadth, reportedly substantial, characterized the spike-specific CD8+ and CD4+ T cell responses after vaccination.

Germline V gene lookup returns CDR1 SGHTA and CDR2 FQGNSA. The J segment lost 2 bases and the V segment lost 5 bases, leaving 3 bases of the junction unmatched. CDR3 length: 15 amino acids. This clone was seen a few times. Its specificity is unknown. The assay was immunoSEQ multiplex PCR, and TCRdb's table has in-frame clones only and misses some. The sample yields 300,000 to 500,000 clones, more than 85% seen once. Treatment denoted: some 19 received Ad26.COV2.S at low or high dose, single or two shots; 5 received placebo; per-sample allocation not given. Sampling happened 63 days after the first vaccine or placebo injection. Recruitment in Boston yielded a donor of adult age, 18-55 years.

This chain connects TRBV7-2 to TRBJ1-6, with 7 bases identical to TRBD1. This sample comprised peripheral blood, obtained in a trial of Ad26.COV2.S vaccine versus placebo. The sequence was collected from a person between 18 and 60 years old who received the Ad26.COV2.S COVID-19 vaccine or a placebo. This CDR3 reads CASSPQGTYNSPLHF. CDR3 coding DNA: TGTGCCAGCAGCCCACAGGGGACCTATAATTCACCCCTCCACTTT. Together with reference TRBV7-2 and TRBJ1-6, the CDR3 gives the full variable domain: GAGVSQSPSNKVTEKGKDVELRCDPISGHTALYWYRQSLGQGLEFLIYFQGNSAPDKSGLPSDRFSAERTGGSVSTLTIQRTQQEDSAVYLCASSPQGTYNSPLHFGNGTRLTVT.